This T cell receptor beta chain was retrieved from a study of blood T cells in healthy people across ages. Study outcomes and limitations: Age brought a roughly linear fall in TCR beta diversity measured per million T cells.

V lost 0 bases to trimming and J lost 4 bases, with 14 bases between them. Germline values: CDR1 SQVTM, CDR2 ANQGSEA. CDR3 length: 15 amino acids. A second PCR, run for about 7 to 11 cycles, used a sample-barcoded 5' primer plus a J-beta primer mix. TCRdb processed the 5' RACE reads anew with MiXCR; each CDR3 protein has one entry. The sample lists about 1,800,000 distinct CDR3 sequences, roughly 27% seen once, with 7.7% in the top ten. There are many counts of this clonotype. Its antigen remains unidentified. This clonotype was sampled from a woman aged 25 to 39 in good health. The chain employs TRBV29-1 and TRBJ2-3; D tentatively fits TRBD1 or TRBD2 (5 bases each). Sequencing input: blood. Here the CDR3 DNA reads TGCAGCGTTGAAGATGGGACCCGCGGTTCAGATACGCAGTATTTT. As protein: CSVEDGTRGSDTQYF.